These T cell receptor beta chains were read from a single sample in a study of regulatory T cells in long-lasting Graves disease. TCRdb recomputed calls from the multiplex PCR reads with MiXCR, one row per CDR3 protein. The table records about 460,000 distinct CDR3 sequences, around 13% of them present only once. The same sample was also studied in work on T cells in Graves' hyperthyroidism and ophthalmopathy.

The sample in question was peripheral blood mononuclear cells (PBMCs), obtained at new diagnosis, from a patient treated with antithyroid drugs. The source of these receptors is a woman aged 45-59 years with Graves disease. The CDR3 runs from the conserved cysteine through the conserved F or W. The D gene is left open where the match is weak. Only part of the rows carry a size: once, few, many, or a class if the clone is expanded.

j_gene	d_gene	abundance	v_gene	CDR3nt	CDR3aa
TRBJ2-7	.	.	TRBV5-1	TGCGCCAGCAGCAGGAGGCCACGGGGGCAGGGTTCCTACGAGCAGTACTTC	CASSRRPRGQGSYEQYF
TRBJ2-1	.	many	TRBV5-1	TGCGCCAGCAGGATAGCGGACTTGATCTACAATGAGCAGTTCTTC	CASRIADLIYNEQFF
TRBJ2-3	TRBD2	many	TRBV11-2	TGTGCCAGCCATCTCGGGGGGGTGAGAGATACGCAGTATTTT	CASHLGGVRDTQYF
TRBJ1-1	TRBD1	many	TRBV30	TGTGCCTGGAGTGGACAGGGAATAGGCACTGAAGCTTTCTTT	CAWSGQGIGTEAFF
TRBJ2-5	.	few	TRBV9	TGTGCCAGCAGCCCCCCTAGACAGGAGACCCAGTACTTC	CASSPPRQETQYF
TRBJ2-5	TRBD2	many	TRBV28	TGTGCCAGCAGCGACCGCGCAGGACTAGCGGGAGAAGAGACCCAGTACTTC	CASSDRAGLAGEETQYF
TRBJ2-5	.	many	TRBV18	TGTGCCAGCTCACCCCCGCTCTGGGGTGCAGCAGAAGAGACCCAGTACTTC	CASSPPLWGAAEETQYF
TRBJ1-1	TRBD1	.	TRBV12-3/TRBV12-4	TGTGCCAGCAGCCAGACAGGGGTCACTGAAGCTTTCTTT	CASSQTGVTEAFF
TRBJ2-7	TRBD1	many	TRBV30	TGTGCCTGGAACATACAGGGGCGCTCCTACGAGCAGTACTTC	CAWNIQGRSYEQYF
TRBJ2-2	.	many	TRBV7-3	TGTGCCAGCAGCCCGACCAGGGACACCGGGGAGCTGTTTTTT	CASSPTRDTGELFF
TRBJ2-1	.	many	TRBV29-1	TGCAGCGCCATCGATCCGGGTGGTGAGCAGTTCTTC	CSAIDPGGEQFF
TRBJ2-3	TRBD1	many	TRBV5-1	TGCGCCAGCAGAGGTCAACCGACAGGGCGCACAGATACGCAGTATTTT	CASRGQPTGRTDTQYF
TRBJ1-5	.	many	TRBV12-3/TRBV12-4	TGTGCCAGCAGTCAGGGTTTCGGCAATCAGCCCCAGCATTTT	CASSQGFGNQPQHF
TRBJ2-7	TRBD2	many	TRBV28	TGTGCCAGCAGCGTAGCGGGGGGGAGCTCCTACGAGCAGTACTTC	CASSVAGGSSYEQYF
TRBJ2-1	.	.	TRBV9	TGTGCCAGCAGCGTAGGTAGCCCCACTCCTTCAAATGAGCAGTTCTTC	CASSVGSPTPSNEQFF
TRBJ1-6	.	many	TRBV11-2	TGTGCCAGCAGCTTAGGAACCAGGGCCTTGATTAAACCCCTCCACTTT	CASSLGTRALIKPLHF
TRBJ1-4	.	many	TRBV3-1	TGTGCCAGCAGCCAAGATGGACGATTGACGCTGTTTTTT	CASSQDGRLTLFF
TRBJ2-7	.	many	TRBV11-2	TGTGCCAGCAGCTTTACTACCAACTACGAGCAGTACTTC	CASSFTTNYEQYF
TRBJ2-7	TRBD2	.	TRBV19	TGTGCCAGTAGCCCCACTAGCGGGAACTCCTACGAGCAGTACTTC	CASSPTSGNSYEQYF
TRBJ2-5	.	many	TRBV18	TGTGCCAGCTCACGGCTCTGGGGGACCCAGTACTTC	CASSRLWGTQYF
TRBJ2-1	TRBD2	.	TRBV20-1	TGCAGTGCTACTACCGGGAGGCCCTCTTACAATGAGCAGTTCTTC	CSATTGRPSYNEQFF
TRBJ2-7	.	few	TRBV30	TGTGCCTGGAGTGTAGCGGCTGTCTACGAGCAGTACTTC	CAWSVAAVYEQYF
TRBJ1-6	.	few	TRBV25-1	TGTGCCAGCAGTGAATTCGGCAGTCATTCACCCCTCCACTTT	CASSEFGSHSPLHF
TRBJ2-2	TRBD2	.	TRBV5-4	TGTGCCAGCAACCGACGGCGGGAGGGAACGACCGGGGAGCTGTTTTTT	CASNRRREGTTGELFF
TRBJ2-1	TRBD1	many	TRBV3-1	TGTGCCAGCAGCGGGACAGCCAACAATGAGCAGTTCTTC	CASSGTANNEQFF
TRBJ2-1	TRBD2	.	TRBV3-1	TGTGCCAGCAGCCCCCGGCGGACTAGCGGACCAGCGGCCGATGAGCAGTTCTTC	CASSPRRTSGPAADEQFF
TRBJ2-2	TRBD2	few	TRBV5-1	TGCGCCAGCTACCGGGAGGTCAACACCGGGGAGCTGTTTTTT	CASYREVNTGELFF
TRBJ2-2	TRBD2	few	TRBV6-1	TGTGCCAGCAGTGTTCTACTAGCGGGAGCCACCGGGGAGCTGTTTTTT	CASSVLLAGATGELFF
TRBJ1-5	.	many	TRBV24-1	TGTGCCACCAGTGACCCGAATAGCAATCAGCCCCAGCATTTT	CATSDPNSNQPQHF
TRBJ2-6	.	few	TRBV19	TGTGCCAGTAGTATGGGCAGGGGAATATCTGGGGCCAACGTCCTGACTTTC	CASSMGRGISGANVLTF
TRBJ2-2	TRBD1	.	TRBV19	TGTGCCAGTAGTCCGGAAGACAGGGTGAGCACCGGGGAGCTGTTTTTT	CASSPEDRVSTGELFF
TRBJ1-3	TRBD1	.	TRBV20-1	TGCAGTGCTAGTAGGACAGGGGGCACGGGAAACACCATATATTTT	CSASRTGGTGNTIYF
TRBJ1-2	.	.	TRBV12-5	TGTGCTAGTGGTTTGGTACAGGGCAGGGAGTCATACGGCTACACCTTC	CASGLVQGRESYGYTF
TRBJ2-7	TRBD2	.	TRBV4-1	TGCGCCAGCAGCCTGCGACTAGCGGGAGCGGGTGGGCAGTACTTC	CASSLRLAGAGGQYF
TRBJ2-1	.	few	TRBV6-2/TRBV6-3	TGTGCCAGCTCCGGGACCTCCTACAATGAGCAGTTCTTC	CASSGTSYNEQFF
TRBJ2-3	.	few	TRBV4-1	TGCGCCAGCAGCCAACCACCCCCCCTGGGGACCTTTCAGGATACGCAGTATTTT	CASSQPPPLGTFQDTQYF
TRBJ2-7	TRBD1	few	TRBV7-8	TGTGCCAGCAGCGTATCCGGGACAGAAGAGCAGTACTTC	CASSVSGTEEQYF
TRBJ2-1	.	many	TRBV9	TGTGCCAGCAGCGAGGGGATTCACCCCTACAATGAGCAGTTCTTC	CASSEGIHPYNEQFF
TRBJ2-1	TRBD2	few	TRBV20-1	TGCAGCCGACGTGGGGCTAGCGGGATTTTTGAGCAGTTCTTC	CSRRGASGIFEQFF
TRBJ1-1	.	many	TRBV10-3	TGTGCCATCAGTGCCGGACTGAGGGGCACTGAAGCTTTCTTT	CAISAGLRGTEAFF